This T cell receptor (beta chain) came from a study of T cell changes during pregnancy in multiple sclerosis. The data were produced by immunoSEQ multiplex PCR, yet TCRdb's version contains in-frame clones alone and is incomplete. The top ten hold roughly 5.3% of the sample, which has 8,500 to 13,000 clones, roughly 89% seen once. The CDR3 has 12 residues. Looked up from germline, CDR1 is MNHNS and CDR2 is SASEGT. Trimming shortened V by 3 bases and J by 4 bases, and 6 bases separated the two germline ends. The rearrangement links TRBV6-1 to TRBJ1-2; D unclear. Specimen: CD8+ T cells from peripheral blood mononuclear cells, collected in the first trimester of pregnancy. The source is a female donor in good health, enrolled as a control in a pregnancy study. CDR3 sequence reads: CASSERTYGYTF. The CDR3 nucleotides are TGTGCCAGCAGTGAGCGTACCTATGGCTACACCTTC.